This TCR beta chain was obtained from a study of T cell changes during pregnancy in multiple sclerosis. Germline assignment: CDR1 LNHDA and CDR2 SQIVND (reference sequence). This CDR3 spans 11 amino acids. Repertoires were generated with immunoSEQ multiplex PCR, while TCRdb's copy carries only in-frame clones and drops some. The sample shows roughly 47,000 clones, approximately 92% of them seen only once. About this clone: The junction does not match germline at one end; this may be a read error.

The chain links TRBV19 to TRBJ2-1; a weak D match, TRBD2 (6 bases). This clonotype was obtained from a female donor with multiple sclerosis, enrolled in a pregnancy study. Sample: CD8+ T cells from peripheral blood mononuclear cells, taken in the second trimester of pregnancy. The CDR3 sequence is CASSHGDSEIF. CDR3 DNA: TGTGCCAGTAGTCACGGGGACTCCGAGATCTTC.